The clone carrying this T cell receptor beta chain was seen a single time. These data are taken from a study of blood T cell repertoires in COVID-19. The method was immunoSEQ multiplex PCR; TCRdb's version includes in-frame clones alone and lacks a portion of them. The sample lists a few hundred thousand clones; 86% were seen once. V was pared by 10 bases and J by 3 bases, with 12 bases of the junction left unmatched. CDR1 and CDR2 (germline): SGHNT, YYREEE (reference sequence). The CDR3 is made up of 14 amino acids. Material: PBMCs or T cells enriched from blood (not recorded which). The V call is TRBV5-4, the J call TRBJ1-1; 7 bases agree with TRBD1. The TCR was taken from a woman between 40 and 55 years old with acute COVID-19. In DNA, the CDR3 is TGTGCCCTTCAATCCGGGACAGACTACACTGAAGCTTTCTTT. Translating it yields CALQSGTDYTEAFF.